Presented here are 21 T cell receptor beta chains from one specimen sequenced in a study of blood T cells in healthy people across ages (dated by TCRdb to between 2014 and 2017). Preparation of the library involved 5' RACE. Sequencing was performed on an Illumina HiSeq 2500. The second PCR ran for about 7 to 11 cycles and used a J-beta primer mix along with a sample-barcoded 5' primer. The public reads were quality trimmed at Q25 with fastp and then assembled into clones with MiXCR by TCRdb, keeping productive beta chains. Each entry merges the rows of one CDR3 protein and shows their most common DNA and genes. The sample has some 780,000 distinct CDR3 sequences on record, about 56% of them singletons. The ten largest make up around 25% of the sample. The specimen was blood. Receptor source: a man aged 35-49 years in good health.

A few counts support this clonotype. The rearrangement joins TRBV12-3 or TRBV12-4 to TRBJ2-5; D call uncertain. The CDR3 consists of 13 residues. The V gene lost 3 bases and the J gene lost 5 bases, with 10 bases spanning the gap. CDR3 sequence: CASSFGRSETQYF. The CDR3 DNA is TGTGCCAGCAGTTTTGGCCGTTCTGAGACCCAGTACTTC.

The chain recombines TRBV2 with TRBJ2-1; the D is unclear. This CDR3 contains 15 residues. V was trimmed by 6 bases and J by 6 bases, leaving 18 bases between them. The germline CDR1 and CDR2 sequences are SNHLY and FYNNEI. The CDR3 loop reads CASRETFPAVNEQFF. CDR3 sequence (DNA): TGTGCCAGCAGGGAAACCTTTCCGGCCGTCAATGAGCAGTTCTTC.

The chain carries TRBV4-3 and TRBJ1-5; TRBD1 aligns across 7 bases. V shed 0 bases, J shed 9 bases, and the junction held 8 bases outside the gene matches. Germline V gives CDR1 LGHNA, CDR2 YSLEER. The CDR3 is made up of 15 amino acids. CDR3 DNA: TGCGCCAGCAGCCAAGAAGGGGGCGCAAGTTGGCCCCAGCATTTT. Translation gives CASSQEGGASWPQHF.

This clonotype was detected only a few times. The chain is built from TRBV7-3 and TRBJ1-2; D is uncertain. This CDR3 has 13 amino acids. V was cut by 4 bases and J by 2 bases, with 8 bases left in between. Germline values: CDR1 SGHTA, CDR2 FQGTGA. CDR3 loop: CASSSEQNYGYTF. CDR3 sequence (DNA): TGTGCCAGCAGCTCCGAACAGAACTATGGCTACACCTTC. The complete variable domain, with remaining parts taken from reference TRBV7-3 and TRBJ1-2, reads GAGVSQTPSNKVTEKGKYVELRCDPISGHTALYWYRQSLGQGPEFLIYFQGTGAADDSGLPNDRFFAVRPEGSVSTLKIQRTERGDSAVYLCASSSEQNYGYTFGSGTRLTVV.

The rearrangement joins TRBV7-9 to TRBJ1-6; TRBD1 aligns across 9 bases. V shed 5 bases and J 9 bases; nucleotides not matched to a gene: 5. CDR1 is SEHNR, CDR2 FQNEAQ, per germline (reference sequence). The CDR3 is 14 amino acids. CDR3 coding DNA: TGTGCCAGCAGCGAGGGACAGGGAGGTTCACCCCTCCACTTT. Protein: CASSEGQGGSPLHF.

The gene calls are TRBV7-2 and TRBJ2-1; 9 bases are a match to TRBD2. This CDR3 is 16 amino acids long. V was clipped by 7 bases and J by 8 bases; unmatched bases: 15. Germline V lookup: CDR1 SGHTA, CDR2 FQGNSA. The CDR3 sequence is CASTHGAGGGGHEQFF. As DNA, the CDR3 is TGTGCCAGCACCCACGGAGCGGGAGGAGGAGGCCATGAGCAGTTCTTC.

This clonotype was seen a handful of times. The V and J genes are TRBV4-1 and TRBJ2-6; the match to TRBD1 covers 10 bases. The V and J ends lost 4 bases and 0 bases, in that order; junction bases with no gene match: 3. Per the germline V gene, CDR1 is MGHRA and CDR2 is YSYEKL. The CDR3 is 17 amino acids. CDR3 nucleotides: TGCGCCAGCAGCCCGGGACAGGGGTACTCTGGGGCCAACGTCCTGACTTTC. Translation gives CASSPGQGYSGANVLTF.

In this sample, this clonotype turned up once. The chain carries TRBV6-1 and TRBJ2-3; weak D call: TRBD1 (6 bases). Germline V gives CDR1 MNHNS, CDR2 SASEGT. Trimming removed 3 bases from V and 2 bases from J, with 18 bases in between. CDR3 length: 17 residues. CDR3 DNA sequence: TGTGCCAGCAGTGAGGACCTTAGGACAGTTTACACAGATACGCAGTATTTT. It specifies CASSEDLRTVYTDTQYF.

This clonotype was counted only a few times. V is TRBV13 and J is TRBJ2-1; TRBD2 agrees at 7 bases. Germline CDR1 PRHDT, CDR2 FYEKMQ (reference sequence). The CDR3 is 18 amino acids. The ends lost 5 bases at V and 0 bases at J; junction bases unmatched: 13. The CDR3 spells CASSRWGGLQLSYNEQFF. As DNA, the CDR3 is TGTGCCAGCAGCCGCTGGGGGGGACTTCAACTCTCCTACAATGAGCAGTTCTTC. Supplemented by reference TRBV13 and TRBJ2-1, the full variable domain reads AAGVIQSPRHLIKEKRETATLKCYPIPRHDTVYWYQQGPGQDPQFLISFYEKMQSDKGSIPDRFSAQQFSDYHSELNMSSLELGDSALYFCASSRWGGLQLSYNEQFFGPGTRLTVL.

This clonotype was counted only a few times. The chain combines TRBV6-5 with TRBJ1-2, with 10 bases aligning to TRBD1. V shed 9 bases, J shed 8 bases, and the junction held 9 bases outside the gene matches. Germline V CDR1 and CDR2: MNHEY, SVGAGI. This CDR3 is built from 13 residues. CDR3 sequence reads: CASTDRGLRGYTF. Written as DNA, the CDR3 is TGTGCCAGTACAGACAGGGGGCTTCGAGGCTACACCTTC.

CDR3 residues: CASSYSRRDSGWRETQYF. As DNA, the CDR3 is TGTGCCAGCAGTTACTCGCGGCGGGACAGTGGGTGGAGGGAGACCCAGTACTTC. J is TRBJ2-5 and V is TRBV6-5; the D gene is possibly TRBD1 (7 bases). The germline V and J ends were trimmed by 0 bases and 5 bases, with 22 bases remaining between them. Germline V gene lookup returns CDR1 MNHEY and CDR2 SVGAGI. The CDR3 is made up of 18 amino acids.

The rearrangement links TRBV20-1 to TRBJ2-7; TRBD1 aligns across 11 bases. The V gene's germline CDR1 is DFQATT and CDR2 SNEGSKA (reference sequence). V lost 6 bases and J lost 0; bases outside the gene matches: 4. CDR3 length: 14 amino acids. Here the CDR3 reads CSAWDRGSSYEQYF. The CDR3 region has the DNA TGCAGTGCCTGGGACAGGGGGAGCTCCTACGAGCAGTACTTC.

The V and J genes are TRBV25-1 and TRBJ2-5; tentatively, D is TRBD1 (6 bases). This CDR3 contains 14 residues. Per germline, CDR1 MGHDK and CDR2 SYGVNS. The V and J ends lost 1 base and 7 bases respectively, with 13 bases between them. The CDR3 DNA reads as TGTGCCAGCAGTGAATTGGGACACGGTATGACCCAGTACTTC. Translating it yields CASSELGHGMTQYF. The full variable domain, with the rest looked up from reference TRBV25-1 and TRBJ2-5, is EADIYQTPRYLVIGTGKKITLECSQTMGHDKMYWYQQDPGMELHLIHYSYGVNSTEKGDLSSESTVSRIRTEHFPLTLESARPSHTSQYLCASSELGHGMTQYFGPGTRLLVL.

This clonotype was seen only once. This chain links TRBV6-5 with TRBJ1-4, with D possibly being TRBD1 (6 bases). The CDR3 has 16 residues. From germline, CDR1 is MNHEY and CDR2 SVGAGI. The V end was cut by 0 bases, the J end by 7 bases, with 15 bases between. The CDR3, as DNA: TGTGCCAGCAGTTACTCCGGCGGAACAGGGAGTGAAAAACTGTTTTTT. Protein product: CASSYSGGTGSEKLFF.

This clonotype occurred once. The V call is TRBV2, the J call TRBJ2-3; a weak D match, TRBD1 (5 bases). Trimming shortened V by 8 bases and J by 0 bases, and 12 bases separated the two germline ends. The CDR3 is made up of 14 amino acids. Germline values: CDR1 SNHLY, CDR2 FYNNEI. The CDR3 nucleotides are TGTGCCAGCGCGATCCAGGGAAGCACAGATACGCAGTATTTT. This sequence encodes CASAIQGSTDTQYF.

This clonotype was detected only once. The chain carries TRBV7-8 and TRBJ1-1; 9 nucleotides align to TRBD1. The germline gives CDR1 SGHVS, CDR2 FQNEAQ. Trimming at V came to 5 bases and at J to 4 bases, leaving 8 bases not matched to a gene. CDR3 length: 15 residues. The CDR3 protein is CASSEEGTGRTEAFF. In nucleotides, the CDR3 is TGTGCCAGCAGCGAGGAGGGGACAGGGCGCACTGAAGCTTTCTTT. Based on the CDR3 plus reference TRBV7-8 and TRBJ1-1, the full variable domain is GAGVSQSPRYKVAKRGQDVALRCDPISGHVSLFWYQQALGQGPEFLTYFQNEAQLDKSGLPSDRFFAERPEGSVSTLKIQRTQQEDSAVYLCASSEEGTGRTEAFFGQGTRLTVV.

The chain carries TRBV12-3 or TRBV12-4 and TRBJ2-1; 7 bases line up with TRBD2. The trim removed 5 bases at V and 8 bases at J, leaving 9 bases unmatched. The CDR3 spans 14 residues. As DNA, the CDR3 is TGTGCCAGCAGTGTAGGCGGGGGAGGCGATGAGCAGTTCTTC. This gives the protein CASSVGGGGDEQFF.

CDR3 sequence reads: CASSSGGPYNEQFF. The CDR3 bases are TGTGCCAGCAGCTCCGGGGGCCCCTACAATGAGCAGTTCTTC. The chain couples TRBV7-9 to TRBJ2-1; possibly TRBD1 or TRBD2 for D (6 bases each). Germline CDR1 SEHNR, CDR2 FQNEAQ (reference sequence). The length of the CDR3 is 14 residues. The V end lost 4 bases, the J end lost 2 bases, and 9 bases lay between the germline ends.

This clonotype appeared once. This chain links TRBV5-6 with TRBJ1-5, with D tentatively TRBD1 (6 bases). V was trimmed by 3 bases and J by 4 bases, leaving 17 bases between them. This CDR3 contains 16 residues. In germline, CDR1 is SGHDT, CDR2 YYEEEE. The CDR3 is CASSSEGRTANQPQHF. The CDR3 DNA follows: TGTGCCAGCAGCTCCGAAGGGAGGACAGCAAATCAGCCCCAGCATTTT.

V and J are TRBV10-3 and TRBJ2-3; 10 nucleotides agree with TRBD2. V dropped 2 bases and J dropped 4; count of bases not matched to a gene: 3. The germline CDR1 and CDR2 sequences are ENHRY and SYGVKD. This CDR3 is built from 15 residues. The CDR3 DNA follows: TGTGCCATCAGTGAGCTAGCGGGGGCGGCAGATACGCAGTATTTT. It is translated as CAISELAGAADTQYF.

The chain employs TRBV7-2 and TRBJ1-2; D is possibly TRBD1 (5 bases). V was clipped by 5 bases and J by 8 bases, with 15 bases between them. The V gene's germline CDR1 is SGHTA and CDR2 FQGNSA. The CDR3 has 13 residues. In DNA, the CDR3 is TGTGCCAGCAGCCCCAGGGCAGGGAGAGGCTACACCTTC. Translation gives CASSPRAGRGYTF.